One T cell receptor (beta chain) is described in this entry. The antigen is unknown. cDNA prepared by RNA extraction and subsequent reverse transcription served as the template for sequencing. Clones were read by immunoSEQ multiplex PCR, and TCRdb kept only the in-frame ones, dropping some. The table records over 200,000 clones, 50% to 65% of them present only once. This sample was taken from a study of CD8+ T cells in alopecia areata. Study-level background: Treated patients were dosed with oral tofacitinib, taking 5 to 10 mg twice daily.

From germline, CDR1 is SGHDT and CDR2 YYEEEE. V lost 3 bases and J 3 bases, leaving 15 bases between the germline ends. The CDR3 runs 16 residues. Study-level points and caveats: Lesional scalp, notably in alopecia totalis/universalis, had clonality above that of normal scalp.

Obtained from alopecia areata patients were lesional scalp punch biopsies along with peripheral blood. Cell sorting on a FACSAria was used to separate CD4+ and CD8+ T cells from the PBMCs. The J gene is TRBJ2-2, the V gene TRBV5-6, with D possibly TRBD1 on 5 matching bases. Sequencing used CD4+ T cells sorted from blood, obtained at week 0. The origin of this receptor is a human donor with alopecia areata. DNA for the CDR3: TGTGCCAGCAGCTCCGCCCTGGGGCAGTACACCGGGGAGCTGTTTTTT. Translated: CASSSALGQYTGELFF.